The 6 T cell receptor beta chains below come from one sample, sequenced in a study of T cells in localized non-small cell lung cancer. This table comes from immunoSEQ multiplex PCR, and its TCRdb copy is limited to in-frame clones, with some not included. Of roughly 38,000 clones detected, about 90% appear once; the ten largest clones hold less than 3.5%. The specimen comprised peripheral blood, sampled before any cancer treatment. These receptors originate from a female donor older than 55 with stage I squamous cell lung carcinoma.

V is TRBV11-2 and J is TRBJ2-7, with 8 bases identical to TRBD2. Germline loops: CDR1 SGHAT, CDR2 FQNNGV. J was trimmed by 3 bases and V by 2 bases; bases with no gene match: 3. The CDR3 contains 14 residues. CDR3 DNA: TGTGCCAGCAGCTTACTAGCGGGCGGCTACGAGCAGTACTTC. Amino acids: CASSLLAGGYEQYF.

By share of the sample, this clone is medium-sized. The genes are TRBV27 and TRBJ1-2; 10 bases fit TRBD1. CDR3 length: 15 amino acids. The germline gives CDR1 MNHEY, CDR2 SMNVEV (reference sequence). The trim removed 2 bases at V and 6 bases at J, leaving 6 bases unmatched. This chain's CDR3 is CASSLRRQGANGYTF. In DNA form, the CDR3 reads TGTGCCAGCAGTTTAAGGAGACAGGGGGCGAATGGCTACACCTTC.

This clone was found once. V gene TRBV11-2 combines with J gene TRBJ2-5, with D tentatively TRBD2 (6 bases). The germline V gene has CDR1 SGHAT and CDR2 FQNNGV. The CDR3 totals 13 residues. Between the trimmed V and J ends, which lost 0 bases and 7 bases, there was a span of 9 bases. CDR3 residues: CASSLESGRTQYF. DNA for the CDR3: TGTGCCAGCAGCTTAGAAAGCGGGCGGACCCAGTACTTC.

This sequence joins TRBV4-2 and TRBJ2-7; TRBD2 matches at 8 bases. The V segment lost 4 bases and the J segment 0 bases; nucleotides outside the gene matches: 2. From germline, CDR1 is LGHNA and CDR2 YNFKEQ. CDR3 length equals 14 residues. CDR3 amino acids: CASSPGTSSYEQYF. In nucleotides, the CDR3 is TGTGCCAGCAGCCCAGGGACTAGCTCCTACGAGCAGTACTTC.

A remark on this clone: One end of the junction does not line up with germline, which may come from a read error. The chain joins TRBV7-7 to TRBJ1-1; D is undetermined. This CDR3 is 13 amino acids long. Germline V lookup: CDR1 SSHAT, CDR2 FNYEAQ (reference sequence). The CDR3 coding sequence is TGTGCTAGCAGCGTCGGCATGAACACTGAAGCTTTCTTT. This codes for CASSVGMNTEAFF. Looking up the rest from reference TRBV7-7 and TRBJ1-1 gives the full variable domain: GAGVSQSPRYKVTKRGQDVTLRCDPISSHATLYWYQQALGQGPEFLTYFNYEAQPDKSGLPSDRFSAERPEGSISTLTIQRTEQRDSAMYRCASSVGMNTEAFFGQGTRLTVV.

The genes are TRBV7-8 and TRBJ2-2; no reliable D call. V was cut by 1 base and J by 2 bases, with 11 bases left in between. The CDR3 spans 16 residues. CDR1 is SGHVS and CDR2 is FQNEAQ in the germline V gene. The CDR3 loop is CASSLGPGYNTGELFF. CDR3 sequence (DNA): TGTGCCAGCAGCTTAGGCCCAGGCTACAACACCGGGGAGCTGTTTTTT. Full variable domain (rest looked up from reference TRBV7-8 and TRBJ2-2): GAGVSQSPRYKVAKRGQDVALRCDPISGHVSLFWYQQALGQGPEFLTYFQNEAQLDKSGLPSDRFFAERPEGSVSTLKIQRTQQEDSAVYLCASSLGPGYNTGELFFGEGSRLTVL.